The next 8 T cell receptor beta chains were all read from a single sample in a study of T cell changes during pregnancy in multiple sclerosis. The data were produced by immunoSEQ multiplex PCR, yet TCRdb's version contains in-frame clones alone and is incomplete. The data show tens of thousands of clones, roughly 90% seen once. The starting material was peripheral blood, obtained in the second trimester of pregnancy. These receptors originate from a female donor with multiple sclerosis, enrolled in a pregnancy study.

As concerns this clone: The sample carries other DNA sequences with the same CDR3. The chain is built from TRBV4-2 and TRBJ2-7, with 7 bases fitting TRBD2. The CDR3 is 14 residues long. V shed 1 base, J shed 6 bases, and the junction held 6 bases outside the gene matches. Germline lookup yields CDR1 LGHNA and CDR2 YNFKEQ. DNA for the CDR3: TGTGCCAGCAGCCAAGGGACTAGTGGGAGCGAGCAGTACTTC. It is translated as CASSQGTSGSEQYF.

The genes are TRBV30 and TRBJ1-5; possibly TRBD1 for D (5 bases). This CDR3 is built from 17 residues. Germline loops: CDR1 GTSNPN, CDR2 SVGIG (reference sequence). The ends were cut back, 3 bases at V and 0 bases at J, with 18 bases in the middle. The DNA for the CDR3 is TGTGCCTGGAGCGCTGGTAGGGGCCCGTATAGCAATCAGCCCCAGCATTTT. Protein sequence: CAWSAGRGPYSNQPQHF.

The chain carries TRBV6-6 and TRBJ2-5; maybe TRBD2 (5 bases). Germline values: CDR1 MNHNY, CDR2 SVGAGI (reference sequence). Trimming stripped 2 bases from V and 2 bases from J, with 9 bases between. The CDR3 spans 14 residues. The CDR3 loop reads CASSYGPGQETQYF. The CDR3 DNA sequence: TGTGCCAGCAGTTACGGGCCGGGGCAAGAGACCCAGTACTTC.

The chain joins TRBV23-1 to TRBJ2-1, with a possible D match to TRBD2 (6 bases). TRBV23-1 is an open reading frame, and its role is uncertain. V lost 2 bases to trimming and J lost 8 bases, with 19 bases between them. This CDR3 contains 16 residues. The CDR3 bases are TGCGCCAGCAGTCAAAAGGAGGGTCCGCCGGGTCATGAGCAGTTCTTC. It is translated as CASSQKEGPPGHEQFF.

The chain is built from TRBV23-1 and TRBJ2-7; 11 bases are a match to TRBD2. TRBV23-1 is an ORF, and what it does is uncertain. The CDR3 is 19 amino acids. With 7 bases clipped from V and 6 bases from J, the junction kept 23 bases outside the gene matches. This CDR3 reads CASNFSWARLTSGSREQYF. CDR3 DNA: TGCGCCAGCAACTTCTCGTGGGCCCGCTTAACTAGCGGGAGTCGCGAGCAGTACTTC.

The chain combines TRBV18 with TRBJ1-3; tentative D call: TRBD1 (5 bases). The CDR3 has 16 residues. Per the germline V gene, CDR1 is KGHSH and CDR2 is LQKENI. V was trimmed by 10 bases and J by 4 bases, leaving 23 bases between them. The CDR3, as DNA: TGTGCCAACCGTCTGTCCTCCCAGGGTCTGGGAAACACCATATATTTT. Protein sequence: CANRLSSQGLGNTIYF. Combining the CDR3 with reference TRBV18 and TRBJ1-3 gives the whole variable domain NAGVMQNPRHLVRRRGQEARLRCSPMKGHSHVYWYRQLPEEGLKFMVYLQKENIIDESGMPKERFSAEFPKEGPSILRIQQVVRGDSAAYFCANRLSSQGLGNTIYFGEGSWLTVV.

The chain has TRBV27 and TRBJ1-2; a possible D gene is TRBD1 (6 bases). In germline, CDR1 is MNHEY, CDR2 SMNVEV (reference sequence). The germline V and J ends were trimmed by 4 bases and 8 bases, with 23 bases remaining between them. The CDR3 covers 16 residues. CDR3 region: CASSSKTGHPALGYTF. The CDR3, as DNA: TGTGCCAGCAGTTCCAAGACGGGACATCCAGCCTTGGGCTACACCTTC.

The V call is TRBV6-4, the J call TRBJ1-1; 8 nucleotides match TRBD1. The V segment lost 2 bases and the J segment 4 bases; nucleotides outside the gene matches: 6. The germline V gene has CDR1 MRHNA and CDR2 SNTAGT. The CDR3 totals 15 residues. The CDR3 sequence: CASSDPRGPFTEAFF. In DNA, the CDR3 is TGTGCCAGCAGTGACCCCAGGGGGCCATTCACTGAAGCTTTCTTT.